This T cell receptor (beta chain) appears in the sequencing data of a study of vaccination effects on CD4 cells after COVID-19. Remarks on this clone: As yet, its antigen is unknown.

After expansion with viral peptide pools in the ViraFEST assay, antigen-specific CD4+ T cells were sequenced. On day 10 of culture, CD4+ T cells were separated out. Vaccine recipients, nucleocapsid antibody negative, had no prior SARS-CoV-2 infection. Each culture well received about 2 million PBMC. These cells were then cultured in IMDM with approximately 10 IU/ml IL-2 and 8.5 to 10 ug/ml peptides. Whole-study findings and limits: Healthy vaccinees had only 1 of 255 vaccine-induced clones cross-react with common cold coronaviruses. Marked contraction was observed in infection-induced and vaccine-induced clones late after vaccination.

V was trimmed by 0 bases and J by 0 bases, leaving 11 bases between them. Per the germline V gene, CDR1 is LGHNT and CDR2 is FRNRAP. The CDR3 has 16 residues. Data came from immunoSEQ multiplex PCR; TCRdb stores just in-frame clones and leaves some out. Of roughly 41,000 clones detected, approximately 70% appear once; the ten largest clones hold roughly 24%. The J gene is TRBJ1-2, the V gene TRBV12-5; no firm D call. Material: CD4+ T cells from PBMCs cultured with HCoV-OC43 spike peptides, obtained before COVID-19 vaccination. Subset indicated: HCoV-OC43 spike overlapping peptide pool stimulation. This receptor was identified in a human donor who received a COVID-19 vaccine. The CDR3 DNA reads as TGTGCTAGTGGTTTGGTACTGGTCCGGGCTAACTATGGCTACACCTTC. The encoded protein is CASGLVLVRANYGYTF.